This T cell receptor (beta chain) derives from a study of radiation and T cells in renal cell carcinoma. Time point here: blood 2 weeks post-SBRT. Regarding treatment: 15 Gy SBRT to primary tumor, nephrectomy 4 weeks later. Serial blood draws occurred at baseline and 2 and 4 weeks post-SBRT. The CDR3 has 12 amino acids. Per the germline V gene, CDR1 is SNHLY and CDR2 is FYNNEI. V lost 8 bases to trimming and J lost 0 bases, with 7 bases between them. Turning to this clone: What it binds is not known.

General study results and limits: Pretreatment tumor biopsies were lacking, so baseline clonotypes are unknown. Top tumor clonotypes rose in blood 2 weeks post-radiation, then contracted.

TCRdb's table, derived via immunoSEQ multiplex PCR, lists solely in-frame clones and lacks some. The sample consists of some 120,000 clones, around nine tenths of them appearing once. This sequence was found in a woman aged 70-85 years with renal cell carcinoma. The chain is built from TRBV2 and TRBJ1-1; D is ambiguous. Sequenced material: blood, taken from a patient whose treatment included radiotherapy and nephrectomy. CDR3 region: CASQRMNTEAFF. DNA of the CDR3: TGTGCCAGCCAGAGGATGAACACTGAAGCTTTCTTT.